This T cell receptor (beta chain) was sequenced in a study of identical twins. Trimming removed 0 bases from V and 3 bases from J, with 9 bases in between. The CDR3 is made up of 13 amino acids. Germline V gene data show CDR1 as DFQATT and CDR2 as SNEGSKA (reference sequence). TCRdb redid the calling of the 5' RACE reads with MiXCR, one entry per CDR3 protein. This sample has fewer than 250,000 distinct CDR3 sequences, with less than 20% found just once. This clonotype was seen a handful of times. These data were also filed under a second study, of T cells expressing NK-cell markers. That publication notes: The leading position in the CD3+CD56-NKG2C+ fraction of four donors also went to these clonotypes. Certain NKG2C+ T cell clones were expanded, and their HCMV specificity remained unclear.

The rearrangement links TRBV20-1 to TRBJ2-7; D not resolved. The sample taken for sequencing was CD8+ T cells sorted from blood. This sequence originates from a woman under 30 in good health. The CDR3 region is CSARDRLNYEQYF. The CDR3, as DNA: TGCAGTGCTAGAGACCGACTGAACTACGAGCAGTACTTC.